This TCR beta chain is from a study of T-cell reconstitution after alpha-beta-depleted transplantation in children. A TCRbeta library incorporating unique molecular identifiers was prepared. TCRdb fed the PCR reads into MiXCR, producing one record per CDR3 protein. This sample has a few hundred thousand distinct CDR3 sequences, with around 21% found just once. This clonotype appeared many times. Trimming at V came to 1 base and at J to 7 bases, leaving 8 bases not matched to a gene. CDR1 is DFQATT and CDR2 is SNEGSKA in the germline V gene (reference sequence). CDR3 size: 16 residues. V gene TRBV20-1 combines with J gene TRBJ2-1, with 12 bases aligning to TRBD2. The sample in question was PBMCs from the stem cell graft donor, obtained from the stem cell graft. The sequence was collected from a human donor who donated a stem cell graft to a child with acute myeloid leukemia. CDR3 nucleotide sequence: TGCAGTGCTAGAGCTAGTTCTAGCGGGAGGGCGAATGAGCAGTTCTTC. Residues: CSARASSSGRANEQFF.